The 17 T cell receptor beta chains listed next were all sequenced from one sample in a study of blood T cells in healthy people across ages. Using a J-beta primer mix together with a sample-barcoded 5' primer, a second PCR was run for roughly 6 to 11 cycles. TCRdb itself ran the 5' RACE reads through MiXCR, one entry per CDR3 protein. The sample has hundreds of thousands of distinct CDR3 sequences, under 55% seen once; the top ten hold around 21%. Sequencing was performed on blood. These receptors were obtained from a man aged 60 to 69 in good health.

This rearrangement joins TRBV10-3 to TRBJ2-7; no definite D call. There are 14 residues in the CDR3. Germline V gives CDR1 ENHRY, CDR2 SYGVKD. V lost 0 bases, J lost 3 bases, and 9 bases lay in between. The CDR3 DNA reads TGTGCCATCAGTGAGTCCTCAGGCGGCTACGAGCAGTACTTC. It codes for CAISESSGGYEQYF.

V and J are TRBV5-4 and TRBJ2-3, with D possibly being TRBD2 (7 bases). Trimming shortened V by 4 bases and J by 4 bases, and 19 bases separated the two germline ends. Per germline, CDR1 SGHNT and CDR2 YYREEE (reference sequence). The length of the CDR3 is 16 residues. The CDR3 sequence: CASSAKGGGISDTQYF. Here the CDR3 DNA reads TGTGCCAGCAGCGCCAAGGGAGGGGGGATCTCAGATACGCAGTATTTT.

This sequence joins TRBV20-1 and TRBJ2-3; D remains ambiguous. The germline V and J ends were trimmed by 0 bases and 0 bases, with 22 bases remaining between them. Germline-derived CDR1 and CDR2 are DFQATT and SNEGSKA (reference sequence). The CDR3 is made up of 19 amino acids. The chain's CDR3 is CSARDSRRNVLDSTDTQYF. CDR3 bases: TGCAGTGCTAGAGATTCCCGGCGGAACGTTTTGGATAGCACAGATACGCAGTATTTT.

This clonotype occurred a few times. V and J are TRBV4-3 and TRBJ1-2, with TRBD1 identical over 9 bases. Germline V CDR1 and CDR2: LGHNA, YSLEER. The CDR3 covers 16 residues. The V and J ends lost 1 base and 8 bases, in that order; junction bases with no gene match: 11. The CDR3 DNA sequence: TGCGCCAGCAGCCAAGGTGCCGGGGGACAGGGCGTGGGCTACACCTTC. Translated: CASSQGAGGQGVGYTF.

This clonotype has only one observation. The V gene is TRBV9, the J gene TRBJ2-2; D unclear. From germline, CDR1 is SGDLS and CDR2 YYNGEE. Trimming pared 3 bases from V and 1 base from J, leaving 4 bases between. This CDR3 has 13 residues. The CDR3 reads CASSAGNTGELFF. CDR3 sequence (DNA): TGTGCCAGCAGCGCTGGGAACACCGGGGAGCTGTTTTTT.

This clonotype has more than one count but fewer than ten. V usage is TRBV9 and J usage is TRBJ2-7, with 7 positions matching TRBD1. This CDR3 has 14 residues. V shed 4 bases and J 2 bases; nucleotides not matched to a gene: 6. Germline CDR1 is SGDLS and CDR2 is YYNGEE. CDR3 loop: CASSSRQGPYEQYF. The DNA for the CDR3 is TGTGCCAGCAGCTCCCGACAGGGCCCCTACGAGCAGTACTTC.

With regard to this clonotype: The junction and the germline gene differ at one end; a read error may be behind it. The gene calls are TRBV7-9 and TRBJ1-2, with 8 bases aligning to TRBD1. The germline V gene has CDR1 SEHNR and CDR2 FQNEAQ (reference sequence). The CDR3 has 13 residues. The DNA for the CDR3 is TGTGCCAGCAGGAAACAGGGGGTCTATAGCTACACCTTC. Its protein product is CASRKQGVYSYTF.

The rearrangement joins TRBV7-9 to TRBJ1-5; maybe TRBD1 (5 bases). CDR3 length: 14 amino acids. The germline V gene has CDR1 SEHNR and CDR2 FQNEAQ (reference sequence). Trimming took off 3 bases at V and 4 bases at J, with 10 bases between the two ends. For the CDR3, the DNA is TGTGCCAGCAGCTTTGGGGGGGAGAATCAGCCCCAGCATTTT. Amino acids: CASSFGGENQPQHF.

The chain combines TRBV25-1 with TRBJ2-5; 9 bases agree with TRBD2. The CDR3 extends over 15 amino acids. V shed 1 base, J shed 5 bases, and the junction held 5 bases outside the gene matches. The germline V gene encodes CDR1 MGHDK and CDR2 SYGVNS. CDR3 coding DNA: TGTGCCAGCAGTGAATCCAGCGGGGGGTGGGAGACCCAGTACTTC. Protein product: CASSESSGGWETQYF. Variable domain in full (rest from reference TRBV25-1 and TRBJ2-5): EADIYQTPRYLVIGTGKKITLECSQTMGHDKMYWYQQDPGMELHLIHYSYGVNSTEKGDLSSESTVSRIRTEHFPLTLESARPSHTSQYLCASSESSGGWETQYFGPGTRLLVL.

The chain is built from TRBV5-6 and TRBJ2-4; no reliable D call. The DNA end favors TRBJ2-7, so the J call may be wrong. This CDR3 region has 15 residues. Germline-derived CDR1 and CDR2 are SGHDT and YYEEEE. CDR3 protein: CASSFQAKGSYEQYF. The CDR3 DNA sequence: TGTGCCAGCAGCTTCCAGGCTAAGGGTTCCTACGAGCAGTACTTC.

The chain recombines TRBV5-1 with TRBJ2-3, with 8 bases identical to TRBD2. The germline V gene has CDR1 SGHRS and CDR2 YFSETQ. CDR3 length: 15 amino acids. Unmatched junction bases numbered 6, after V lost 6 bases and J lost 0 bases. The CDR3 loop reads CASNLTGGSTDTQYF. For the CDR3, the DNA is TGCGCCAGCAACCTGACGGGGGGGAGCACAGATACGCAGTATTTT.

A few counts support this clonotype. The V and J genes are TRBV7-2 and TRBJ2-3; D not resolved. The germline gives CDR1 SGHTA, CDR2 FQGNSA. Deletions cut 3 bases from V and 2 bases from J, with 9 bases between. The CDR3 is 14 residues long. The CDR3 spells CASSFQLLTDTQYF. The CDR3 nucleotides read TGTGCCAGCAGCTTCCAGCTACTCACAGATACGCAGTATTTT. Variable domain in full (rest from reference TRBV7-2 and TRBJ2-3): GAGVSQSPSNKVTEKGKDVELRCDPISGHTALYWYRQSLGQGLEFLIYFQGNSAPDKSGLPSDRFSAERTGGSVSTLTIQRTQQEDSAVYLCASSFQLLTDTQYFGPGTRLTVL.

For this clonotype: Compared with germline, one end of the junction differs, possibly owing to a read error. The chain employs TRBV5-1 and TRBJ2-1; 8 bases are a match to TRBD2. The CDR3 is 13 amino acids. Germline CDR1 reads SGHRS; CDR2 reads YFSETQ. CDR3 sequence reads: CASGGLGYNEHFF. The CDR3 nucleotides read TGCGCCAGCGGGGGACTAGGGTACAATGAGCATTTCTTC. The variable domain in full, with the rest retrieved from reference TRBV5-1 and TRBJ2-1, is KAGVTQTPRYLIKTRGQQVTLSCSPISGHRSVSWYQQTPGQGLQFLFEYFSETQRNKGNFPGRFSGRQFSNSRSEMNVSTLELGDSALYLCASGGLGYNEHFFGPGTRLTVL.

The CDR3 is CSVVMEIDYGYTF. In DNA, the CDR3 is TGCAGCGTTGTAATGGAGATAGACTATGGCTACACCTTC. This chain connects TRBV29-1 to TRBJ1-2; D is undetermined. CDR1 and CDR2 (germline): SQVTM, ANQGSEA. V was cut by 4 bases and J by 3 bases, with 12 bases left in between. CDR3 size: 13 residues.

This clonotype has only a few counts. This chain connects TRBV7-2 to TRBJ2-2; the D is unclear. Germline CDR1 reads SGHTA; CDR2 reads FQGNSA. CDR3 length: 16 amino acids. Trimming stripped 2 bases from V and 3 bases from J, with 13 bases between. The CDR3: CASSLLRTAYTGELFF. CDR3 nucleotide sequence: TGTGCCAGCAGCTTACTCCGCACAGCCTACACCGGGGAGCTGTTTTTT.

This clonotype was detected a few times. The rearrangement uses TRBV5-1 and TRBJ1-1; D is unresolved. CDR1 and CDR2 from the germline V gene are SGHRS and YFSETQ. V gave up 4 bases and J gave up 3 bases, with 22 bases separating them. This CDR3 is 17 amino acids long. The CDR3 DNA is TGCGCCAGCAGCCGTGGGAATCGACCGACGGATTACACTGAAGCTTTCTTT. Protein product: CASSRGNRPTDYTEAFF. The full variable domain, rest sourced from reference TRBV5-1 and TRBJ1-1, is KAGVTQTPRYLIKTRGQQVTLSCSPISGHRSVSWYQQTPGQGLQFLFEYFSETQRNKGNFPGRFSGRQFSNSRSEMNVSTLELGDSALYLCASSRGNRPTDYTEAFFGQGTRLTVV.

Regarding this clonotype: At one boundary the junction diverges from the germline segment, which might be a read error. The chain couples TRBV3-1 to TRBJ2-3; maybe TRBD2 (5 bases). CDR1 is LGHDT, CDR2 YNNKEL, per germline (reference sequence). The CDR3 runs to 13 residues. CDR3 region: CVSSQEGDHTQYF. CDR3 DNA sequence: TGTGTCAGCAGCCAAGAGGGCGATCATACGCAGTATTTT.